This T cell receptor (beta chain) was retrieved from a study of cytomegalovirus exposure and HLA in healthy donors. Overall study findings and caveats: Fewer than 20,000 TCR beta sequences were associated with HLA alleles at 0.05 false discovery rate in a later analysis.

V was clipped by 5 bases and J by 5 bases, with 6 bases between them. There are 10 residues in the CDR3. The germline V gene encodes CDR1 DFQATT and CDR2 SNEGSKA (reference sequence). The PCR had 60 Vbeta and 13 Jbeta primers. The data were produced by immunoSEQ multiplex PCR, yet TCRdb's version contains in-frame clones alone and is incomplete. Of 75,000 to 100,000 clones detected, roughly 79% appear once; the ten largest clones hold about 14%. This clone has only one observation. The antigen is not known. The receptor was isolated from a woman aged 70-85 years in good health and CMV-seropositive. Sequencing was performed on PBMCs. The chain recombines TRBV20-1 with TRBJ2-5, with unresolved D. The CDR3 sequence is CSAPRETQYF. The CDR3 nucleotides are TGCAGTGCTCCGCGGGAGACCCAGTACTTC.